Presented here are 7 T cell receptor beta chains from one specimen sequenced in a study of human T cells and chemical hapten exposure. TCRdb re-analysed the RACE reads in MiXCR, keeping a single row per CDR3 protein. The sample has around 340,000 distinct CDR3 sequences, under 8% seen once. This sample's time point: patch test 1, 2 weeks after DPC sensitization. The treatment was: therapeutic diphenylcyclopropenone sensitization with weekly scalp DPC. This material consisted of whole blood, taken in connection with sensitization to the hapten diphenylcyclopropenone (DPC). Source of these receptors: a woman under 30 with alopecia areata. Some clones in this sample may be carry-over from other donors' samples.

This clonotype was counted a few times. The gene calls are TRBV5-6 and TRBJ2-6; D ambiguous. Between the trimmed V and J ends, which lost 0 bases and 4 bases, there was a span of 17 bases. CDR1 and CDR2 (germline): SGHDT, YYEEEE. CDR3 length equals 18 residues. CDR3 nucleotides: TGTGCCAGCAGCTTGGTAGCAGAACTCGTATCCGGGGCCAACGTCCTGACTTTC. Protein product: CASSLVAELVSGANVLTF.

In its sample, this clonotype was seen a few times. J is TRBJ1-5 and V is TRBV7-2; no clear D gene. The length of the CDR3 is 14 residues. Germline V gives CDR1 SGHTA, CDR2 FQGNSA. The V end lost 5 bases, the J end lost 7 bases, and 15 bases lay between the germline ends. In nucleotides, the CDR3 is TGTGCCAGCAGCCCTACGTTGGCCGGCCAGCCCCAGCATTTT. Protein product: CASSPTLAGQPQHF.

This clonotype was observed a handful of times. The chain carries TRBV7-2 and TRBJ2-2; TRBD2 matches 8 bases. Per the germline V gene, CDR1 is SGHTA and CDR2 is FQGNSA. V lost 1 base to trimming and J lost 6 bases; unmatched junction nucleotides: 1. CDR3 length equals 14 residues. The CDR3 DNA is TGTGCCAGCAGCTTAGAGCGGGAGCCCGGGGAGCTGTTTTTT. Translated: CASSLEREPGELFF.

This clonotype was detected many times. The chain links TRBV4-1 to TRBJ2-7; the match to TRBD1 covers 10 bases. Germline CDR1 is MGHRA and CDR2 is YSYEKL. The CDR3 spans 15 residues. V lost 1 base and J lost 4; bases outside the gene matches: 4. The CDR3 sequence: CASSQAGTGAYEQYF. The DNA of the CDR3 is TGCGCCAGCAGCCAAGCCGGGACAGGGGCGTACGAGCAGTACTTC.

The sample holds many counts of this clonotype. The chain combines TRBV20-1 with TRBJ1-4; D may be TRBD1 (6 bases). Germline assignment: CDR1 DFQATT and CDR2 SNEGSKA (reference sequence). V was shortened by 1 base and J by 5 bases, with 20 bases between the two germline ends. The CDR3 spans 17 residues. The CDR3 is CSARAWGPPASNEKLFF. The CDR3 region has the DNA TGCAGTGCTAGAGCGTGGGGGCCGCCAGCCTCGAATGAAAAACTGTTTTTT.

This clonotype was detected a few times. V gene TRBV4-1 combines with J gene TRBJ1-5, with D possibly being TRBD1 (6 bases). Trimming took off 2 bases at V and 2 bases at J, with 10 bases between the two ends. The length of the CDR3 is 15 residues. Germline V gene data show CDR1 as MGHRA and CDR2 as YSYEKL. CDR3: CASSQRSGGNQPQHF. For the CDR3, the DNA is TGCGCCAGCAGCCAAAGATCAGGGGGCAATCAGCCCCAGCATTTT.

This clonotype has just a few counts. CDR3 in DNA: TGTGCCAGCAGTGGGACCCGAGGGGGCACTGAAGCTTTCTTT. It yields the protein CASSGTRGGTEAFF. The chain joins TRBV2 to TRBJ1-1; possibly TRBD1 for D (6 bases). V was cut by 4 bases and J by 4 bases, with 13 bases left in between. This CDR3 is built from 14 residues. Germline CDR1 SNHLY, CDR2 FYNNEI.